The source of this T cell receptor (beta chain) is a study of preoperative IRX-2 immunotherapy in early breast cancer. Treatment of the sample: preoperative locoregional IRX-2 cytokine immunotherapy. This phase Ib study tested locoregional IRX-2 cytokine immunotherapy given before surgery. Libraries were prepared by immunoSEQ multiplex PCR; TCRdb keeps only in-frame clonotypes and omits some of them. The sample records some 22,000 clones, around 95% being singletons. Germline loops: CDR1 KGHSH, CDR2 LQKENI. Losses at the gene ends were 2 bases for V and 1 base for J; bases not matched to a gene: 5. The CDR3 length is 16 residues.

The gene calls are TRBV18 and TRBJ2-5; 9 bases agree with TRBD2. Sequencing used tumor tissue, obtained after IRX-2 immunotherapy. The source is a human donor with breast cancer. CDR3 region: CASSPIAGGAQETQYF. In DNA, the CDR3 is TGTGCCAGCTCACCAATCGCGGGAGGGGCCCAAGAGACCCAGTACTTC.